These T cell receptor beta chains were read from a single sample in a study of blood T cell repertoires in COVID-19. Assay: immunoSEQ multiplex PCR; the TCRdb copy retains only in-frame clones and omits some. The sample holds around 42,000 clones, approximately 80% seen once. The sample consisted of peripheral blood. These receptors originate from an older woman with acute or convalescent COVID-19. The CDR3 runs from the conserved cysteine through the conserved F or W. D genes are given only for firm matches. The size field is filled for only some rows; it gives once, few, many or a size class.

CDR3nt: TGTGCCAGCAGCTTAGAAAGGAGGGCCTACAATGAGCAGTTCTTC; CDR3aa: CASSLERRAYNEQFF; abundance: -; d_gene: -; v_gene: TRBV7-2; j_gene: TRBJ2-1
CDR3nt: TGTGCCAGCAGCCCCGGACTAGCGGGGGACACCGGGGAGCTGTTTTTT; CDR3aa: CASSPGLAGDTGELFF; abundance: -; d_gene: TRBD2; v_gene: TRBV5-4; j_gene: TRBJ2-2
CDR3nt: TGTGCCAGCAGCCCTGGCCCGTCCAATGAGCAGTTCTTC; CDR3aa: CASSPGPSNEQFF; abundance: few; d_gene: -; v_gene: TRBV7-9; j_gene: TRBJ2-1
CDR3nt: TGTGCCAGCAGCACGGGACTGCACAATGAGCAGTTCTTC; CDR3aa: CASSTGLHNEQFF; abundance: -; d_gene: -; v_gene: TRBV9; j_gene: TRBJ2-1
CDR3nt: TGCAGTGCTTTCAGTTCGGCAGGGCAGTATTTT; CDR3aa: CSAFSSAGQYF; abundance: -; d_gene: -; v_gene: TRBV20-1; j_gene: TRBJ2-3
CDR3nt: TGCAGCGTTGAAGGGTCAGGGGCTAATGAAAAACTGTTTTTT; CDR3aa: CSVEGSGANEKLFF; abundance: -; d_gene: -; v_gene: TRBV29-1; j_gene: TRBJ1-4
CDR3nt: TGTGCCAGCAGCAAGACAGGGGGAGAGACCCAGTACTTC; CDR3aa: CASSKTGGETQYF; abundance: -; d_gene: TRBD1; v_gene: TRBV5-6; j_gene: TRBJ2-5
CDR3nt: TGTGCCAGCAGCCCGGCCGTGGGGAGTTCGAGCTCCTACGAGCAGTACTTC; CDR3aa: CASSPAVGSSSSYEQYF; abundance: few; d_gene: -; v_gene: TRBV5-4; j_gene: TRBJ2-7
CDR3nt: TGTGCCAGCACCTTGAGTTGGGGAGCGAACACTGAAGCTTTCTTT; CDR3aa: CASTLSWGANTEAFF; abundance: -; d_gene: -; v_gene: TRBV27; j_gene: TRBJ1-1
CDR3nt: TGTGCCAGCAGCTTAGTGGACAAGAACTTT; CDR3aa: CASSLVDKNF; abundance: -; d_gene: -; v_gene: TRBV7-9; j_gene: TRBJ1-4
CDR3nt: TGTGCCAGCAGCTTGGGGACTAGCCATTACTCCTACGAGCAGTACTTC; CDR3aa: CASSLGTSHYSYEQYF; abundance: once; d_gene: TRBD2; v_gene: TRBV7-2; j_gene: TRBJ2-7
CDR3nt: TGTGCCAGCAGCCAAGATACGGGACTCCTCACCACCGGGGAGCTGTTTTTT; CDR3aa: CASSQDTGLLTTGELFF; abundance: -; d_gene: -; v_gene: TRBV4-2; j_gene: TRBJ2-2
CDR3nt: TGTGCCAGCTCACCCCGGGACACCCGCTCTGGAAACACCATATATTTT; CDR3aa: CASSPRDTRSGNTIYF; abundance: -; d_gene: -; v_gene: TRBV18; j_gene: TRBJ1-3
CDR3nt: TGTGCCACCAGTGACCCCGGGACACCCGCGAACACCGGGGAGCTGTTTTTT; CDR3aa: CATSDPGTPANTGELFF; abundance: -; d_gene: -; v_gene: TRBV24-1; j_gene: TRBJ2-2
CDR3nt: TGTGCCAGCAGCGTAGAAATAGCTCCTGGGGCCAACGTCCTGACTTTC; CDR3aa: CASSVEIAPGANVLTF; abundance: -; d_gene: -; v_gene: TRBV9; j_gene: TRBJ2-6
CDR3nt: TGTGCCAGCACTTCGACAGGGGGCGGTGAGCAGTTCTTC; CDR3aa: CASTSTGGGEQFF; abundance: -; d_gene: TRBD1; v_gene: TRBV12-3/TRBV12-4; j_gene: TRBJ2-1
CDR3nt: TGTGCCAGCAGGCAGGGGACCGATCAGCCCCAGCATTTT; CDR3aa: CASRQGTDQPQHF; abundance: -; d_gene: -; v_gene: TRBV12-3/TRBV12-4; j_gene: TRBJ1-5
CDR3nt: TGTGCCAGCAGTTTAACCGCTGGGCGTCCCTACAATGAGCAGTTCTTC; CDR3aa: CASSLTAGRPYNEQFF; abundance: -; d_gene: -; v_gene: TRBV28; j_gene: TRBJ2-1
CDR3nt: TGTGCCAGCAGCTTAGTACAGGGAAGTGTGGATGAAAAACTGTTTTTT; CDR3aa: CASSLVQGSVDEKLFF; abundance: -; d_gene: -; v_gene: TRBV7-9; j_gene: TRBJ1-4
CDR3nt: TGCGCCAGCAGCTTGGGGCATGGAGAGACCCAGTACTTC; CDR3aa: CASSLGHGETQYF; abundance: -; d_gene: -; v_gene: TRBV5-1; j_gene: TRBJ2-5
CDR3nt: TGTGCCAGCTTTACACAGGGCCTACTGAACACTGAAGCTTTCTTT; CDR3aa: CASFTQGLLNTEAFF; abundance: -; d_gene: -; v_gene: TRBV2; j_gene: TRBJ1-1
CDR3nt: TGCGCCAGCAGCCTGAGGGGACAGGGGAGAGATGGCTACACCTTC; CDR3aa: CASSLRGQGRDGYTF; abundance: -; d_gene: TRBD1; v_gene: TRBV5-1; j_gene: TRBJ1-2
CDR3nt: TGCGCCAGCAGCCCCCCCCGGACAGGTCAAACGGTTAGCTACACCTTC; CDR3aa: CASSPPRTGQTVSYTF; abundance: once; d_gene: TRBD1; v_gene: TRBV4-1; j_gene: TRBJ1-2
CDR3nt: TGCGCCAGCAGCCAAGCCTCACTAGCGGGAGCTGGAGAGACCCAGTACTTC; CDR3aa: CASSQASLAGAGETQYF; abundance: -; d_gene: TRBD2; v_gene: TRBV4-1; j_gene: TRBJ2-5
CDR3nt: TGTGCCAGCAGCCAAGATCAGAGCGGGGGGTACTACAATGAGCAGTTCTTC; CDR3aa: CASSQDQSGGYYNEQFF; abundance: few; d_gene: TRBD2; v_gene: TRBV14; j_gene: TRBJ2-1
CDR3nt: TGTGCCACAGGACAGAACACCGGGGAGCTGTTTTTT; CDR3aa: CATGQNTGELFF; abundance: -; d_gene: -; v_gene: TRBV7-9; j_gene: TRBJ2-2
CDR3nt: TGTGCCAGTAGTATCGAGCGGGGGCTACTATACGAGCAGTACTTC; CDR3aa: CASSIERGLLYEQYF; abundance: -; d_gene: TRBD2; v_gene: TRBV19; j_gene: TRBJ2-7
CDR3nt: TGTGCCAGCAGTCGGTGGACAGTGAACACCGGGGAGCTGTTTTTT; CDR3aa: CASSRWTVNTGELFF; abundance: -; d_gene: -; v_gene: TRBV6-5; j_gene: TRBJ2-2
CDR3nt: TGTGCCAGCAGTCGACAGGGATCAGAAGCTTTCTTT; CDR3aa: CASSRQGSEAFF; abundance: few; d_gene: TRBD1; v_gene: TRBV6-6; j_gene: TRBJ1-1
CDR3nt: TGTGCCAGCAGCCATCAGGGGAATGGAAACACCATATATTTT; CDR3aa: CASSHQGNGNTIYF; abundance: -; d_gene: -; v_gene: TRBV4-2; j_gene: TRBJ1-3
CDR3nt: TGTGCCAGCAGCTTAAAAGGGGGTGCTGGCTACACCTTC; CDR3aa: CASSLKGGAGYTF; abundance: -; d_gene: -; v_gene: TRBV2; j_gene: TRBJ1-2
CDR3nt: TGTGCCAGCTCACCTGCTAGCGGGGGCCGGAACACCGGGGAGCTGTTTTTT; CDR3aa: CASSPASGGRNTGELFF; abundance: -; d_gene: TRBD2; v_gene: TRBV18; j_gene: TRBJ2-2
CDR3nt: TGTGCCTGGGACCAACCGGGACGGAGGGAGGGGGCTTTCTTT; CDR3aa: CAWDQPGRREGAFF; abundance: -; d_gene: -; v_gene: TRBV30; j_gene: TRBJ1-1
CDR3nt: TGTGCCAGCAGCCGACGCGCAGGGGGTTCACGTGGCTACACCTTC; CDR3aa: CASSRRAGGSRGYTF; abundance: -; d_gene: TRBD1; v_gene: TRBV3-1/TRBV3-2; j_gene: TRBJ1-2
CDR3nt: TGCGCCAGCAGCCGACAGGAGACAAGCTCCTATAATTCACCCCTCCACTTT; CDR3aa: CASSRQETSSYNSPLHF; abundance: -; d_gene: -; v_gene: TRBV5-1; j_gene: TRBJ1-6
CDR3nt: TGTGCCAGCACCGTAGGGGGTCGCACTGAAGCTTTCTTT; CDR3aa: CASTVGGRTEAFF; abundance: -; d_gene: -; v_gene: TRBV28; j_gene: TRBJ1-1
CDR3nt: TGTGCCAGCAGCCGGGGACAGGGGATAGAGACCCAGTACTTC; CDR3aa: CASSRGQGIETQYF; abundance: -; d_gene: TRBD1; v_gene: TRBV7-6; j_gene: TRBJ2-5
CDR3nt: TGTGCCAGCAGTCCCCTCTCACCCGGACAGGAAAACATTCAGTACTTC; CDR3aa: CASSPLSPGQENIQYF; abundance: -; d_gene: TRBD1; v_gene: TRBV2; j_gene: TRBJ2-4
CDR3nt: TGCGCCAGCGCACCTTATAGCGGGAGTAATCCGGAGACCCAGTACTTC; CDR3aa: CASAPYSGSNPETQYF; abundance: -; d_gene: TRBD2; v_gene: TRBV4-1; j_gene: TRBJ2-5
CDR3nt: TGTGCCAGCAGCCCCTCGGCCGGGACATCGAACACTGAAGCTTTCTTT; CDR3aa: CASSPSAGTSNTEAFF; abundance: -; d_gene: -; v_gene: TRBV5-5; j_gene: TRBJ1-1
CDR3nt: TGTGCCAGTAGTCCAACAGGGTCCGGGGCCAACGTCCTGACTTTC; CDR3aa: CASSPTGSGANVLTF; abundance: once; d_gene: -; v_gene: TRBV19; j_gene: TRBJ2-6
CDR3nt: TGTGCCAGCACGGGGACAGGGCGAACCGGGGAGCTGTTTTTT; CDR3aa: CASTGTGRTGELFF; abundance: -; d_gene: TRBD1; v_gene: TRBV2; j_gene: TRBJ2-2
CDR3nt: TGTGCCAGTAGTATGGCCGTCAGGGCGAGGGGAAACACCATATATTTT; CDR3aa: CASSMAVRARGNTIYF; abundance: -; d_gene: -; v_gene: TRBV19; j_gene: TRBJ1-3
CDR3nt: TGTGCCAGTAGTTCCCATTCCAGGGTTGCCTATGGCTACACCTTC; CDR3aa: CASSSHSRVAYGYTF; abundance: -; d_gene: -; v_gene: TRBV19; j_gene: TRBJ1-2
CDR3nt: TGTGCCAGCAGTCTGGGACAGAATAATTCACCCCTCCACTTT; CDR3aa: CASSLGQNNSPLHF; abundance: -; d_gene: TRBD1; v_gene: TRBV27; j_gene: TRBJ1-6
CDR3nt: TGTGCCAGCTCACCACCGGGACAGGGGGCTGGAAGCAATCAGCCCCAGCATTTT; CDR3aa: CASSPPGQGAGSNQPQHF; abundance: few; d_gene: TRBD1; v_gene: TRBV18; j_gene: TRBJ1-5
CDR3nt: TGTGCCAGCAGCTTGGCTTGGGACATCGATTCACCCCTCCACTTT; CDR3aa: CASSLAWDIDSPLHF; abundance: -; d_gene: -; v_gene: TRBV5-5; j_gene: TRBJ1-6
CDR3nt: TGTGCCTGGAGTGGACTAGCGGGGGAGAACACCGGGGAGCTGTTTTTT; CDR3aa: CAWSGLAGENTGELFF; abundance: -; d_gene: TRBD2; v_gene: TRBV30; j_gene: TRBJ2-2